These 14 T cell receptor beta chains came from one sample sequenced in a study of identical twins. TCRdb processed the 5' RACE reads anew with MiXCR; each CDR3 protein has one entry. The top ten clones hold more than 0.4% of a sample with 450,000 to 600,000 distinct CDR3 sequences, around 24% of them seen once. Separately, the same data were catalogued under a study of yellow fever vaccine responses in identical twins.

The sequenced material came from CD4+ T cells sorted from blood. The receptor source for this set is a woman aged 18-30 years in good health.

The chain couples TRBV12-3 or TRBV12-4 to TRBJ1-1; D not certain. V dropped 2 bases and J dropped 4 bases, with 11 bases sitting between them. There are 14 residues in the CDR3. DNA of the CDR3: TGTGCCAGCAGTTTAAAGCAGCGACGCACTGAAGCTTTCTTT. Its translation is CASSLKQRRTEAFF.

The genes are TRBV20-1 and TRBJ2-7, with D possibly TRBD2 on 5 matching bases. The CDR3 has 16 residues. Trimming shortened V by 5 bases and J by 0 bases, and 20 bases separated the two germline ends. CDR1 is DFQATT and CDR2 is SNEGSKA in the germline V gene (reference sequence). The CDR3 here is CSAVPTGIRSSYEQYV. In DNA, the CDR3 is TGCAGTGCTGTCCCTACGGGGATAAGGAGCTCCTACGAGCAGTACGTC.

At least ten counts were recorded for this clonotype. The V and J genes are TRBV28 and TRBJ2-2; tentative D call: TRBD1 (6 bases). Germline loops: CDR1 MDHEN, CDR2 SYDVKM. V was clipped by 2 bases and J by 2 bases, with 9 bases between them. There are 15 residues in the CDR3. The CDR3 coding sequence is TGTGCCAGCAGTTTAGCACAGGGCAACACCGGGGAGCTGTTTTTT. It yields the protein CASSLAQGNTGELFF.

The J gene is TRBJ2-1, the V gene TRBV3-1; possibly TRBD1 for D (6 bases). The CDR3 loop spans 13 amino acids. V lost 10 bases, J lost 5 bases, and 15 bases lay in between. Per germline, CDR1 LGHDT and CDR2 YNNKEL (reference sequence). The CDR3 DNA is TGTGCCACCAGGGGTCGGGCCAACAATGAGCAGTTCTTC. It yields the protein CATRGRANNEQFF.

This clonotype was counted between two and nine times. This sequence joins TRBV12-3 or TRBV12-4 and TRBJ2-7; D possibly uses TRBD1 or TRBD2 (6 bases each). V lost 5 bases, J lost 3 bases, and 17 bases lay in between. There are 15 residues in the CDR3. CDR3 in DNA: TGTGCCAGCAGTGTCCAACAAGGGGGGTACTACGAGCAGTACTTC. As protein: CASSVQQGGYYEQYF.

This chain joins TRBV29-1 and TRBJ2-6; 9 bases agree with TRBD2. J was trimmed by 0 bases and V by 5 bases; bases with no gene match: 2. CDR1 is SQVTM, CDR2 ANQGSEA, per germline. CDR3 length: 15 amino acids. The CDR3 DNA follows: TGCAGCGTTAGCGGGGGGTTCTCTGGGGCCAACGTCCTGACTTTC. Encoded protein: CSVSGGFSGANVLTF.

The chain is built from TRBV5-1 and TRBJ2-7; TRBD1 matches 8 bases. This CDR3 spans 16 amino acids. Trimming at V came to 4 bases and at J to 3 bases, leaving 12 bases not matched to a gene. Germline V gene sequence: CDR1 SGHRS, CDR2 YFSETQ. CDR3 coding DNA: TGCGCCAGCAGCACCCACACCGGGACAGGCAGCTACGAGCAGTACTTC. It specifies CASSTHTGTGSYEQYF.

The chain carries TRBV29-1 and TRBJ1-5, with a possible D match to TRBD1 (6 bases). The CDR3 consists of 13 residues. V lost 5 bases to trimming and J lost 3 bases, with 11 bases between them. CDR1 and CDR2 (germline): SQVTM, ANQGSEA. This chain's CDR3 is CSVSDSLNQPQHF. The DNA of the CDR3 is TGCAGCGTTTCGGACAGCCTCAATCAGCCCCAGCATTTT. Looking up the rest from reference TRBV29-1 and TRBJ1-5 gives the full variable domain: SAVISQKPSRDICQRGTSLTIQCQVDSQVTMMFWYRQQPGQSLTLIATANQGSEATYESGFVIDKFPISRPNLTFSTLTVSNMSPEDSSIYLCSVSDSLNQPQHFGDGTRLSIL.

In this sample, this clonotype turned up a few times. The gene calls are TRBV20-1 and TRBJ2-2, with D possibly being TRBD2 (5 bases). V lost 1 base, J lost 2 bases, and 17 bases lay in between. This CDR3 is 17 amino acids long. Germline loops: CDR1 DFQATT, CDR2 SNEGSKA (reference sequence). CDR3 in amino acids: CSARAAGVLVNTGELFF. CDR3 DNA: TGCAGTGCTAGAGCGGCCGGGGTCTTAGTAAACACCGGGGAGCTGTTTTTT.

This clonotype showed up just a few times. The CDR3 spells CASSLLPGQGVTGELFF. The DNA for the CDR3 is TGTGCCAGCAGTTTATTACCGGGACAGGGGGTCACCGGGGAGCTGTTTTTT. The chain couples TRBV7-8 to TRBJ2-2; 11 bases line up with TRBD1. Germline V gene data show CDR1 as SGHVS and CDR2 as FQNEAQ. V trimming: 6 bases; J trimming: 4 bases; junction bases outside the gene matches: 10. The CDR3 spans 17 residues.

This clonotype has ten or more counts. This CDR3 is CASSSSGSTYNEQFF. The CDR3, as DNA: TGCGCCAGCAGCTCTAGCGGGAGCACCTACAATGAGCAGTTCTTC. The V gene is TRBV5-1, the J gene TRBJ2-1, with TRBD2 identical over 10 bases. The trim removed 3 bases at V and 2 bases at J, leaving 2 bases unmatched. The CDR3 sequence is 15 residues long. Germline V CDR1 and CDR2: SGHRS, YFSETQ.

The chain joins TRBV5-1 to TRBJ1-4, with 7 bases identical to TRBD1. Germline CDR1 and CDR2: SGHRS and YFSETQ. The CDR3 sequence is 14 residues long. The V and J ends lost 3 bases and 7 bases, in that order; junction bases with no gene match: 6. The CDR3 here is CASSSGQVGEKLFF. DNA of the CDR3: TGCGCCAGCAGCTCTGGACAGGTTGGTGAAAAACTGTTTTTT.

This clonotype was seen more than once but under ten times. This CDR3 reads CASSVMDRLTTDTQYF. The CDR3 DNA reads as TGTGCCAGCAGCGTAATGGACAGGCTCACCACAGATACGCAGTATTTT. The rearrangement uses TRBV9 and TRBJ2-3; 7 bases line up with TRBD1. CDR3 length: 16 residues. The trim removed 1 base at V and 2 bases at J, leaving 7 bases unmatched. Germline lookup yields CDR1 SGDLS and CDR2 YYNGEE.

The sample holds many counts of this clonotype. The chain employs TRBV12-3 or TRBV12-4 and TRBJ2-3; D is unresolved. V was cut by 3 bases and J by 4 bases, with 11 bases left in between. The CDR3 runs to 14 residues. The chain's CDR3 is CASSLGLGSDTQYF. The CDR3 bases are TGTGCCAGCAGTTTGGGGTTAGGGTCAGATACGCAGTATTTT.